One sample yielded the 6 T cell receptor beta chains listed below, sequenced in a study of response to subunit inactivated influenza vaccine. TCRdb called the RT-PCR reads again in MiXCR, with one record for every CDR3 protein. The sample comprises 600,000 to 700,000 distinct CDR3 sequences, 14% of which are singletons, and 7.6% rests with the top ten. The material was PBMCs from blood, obtained 14 to 15 days before vaccination. Receptors were obtained from a man aged 45-60 years who received an inactivated influenza vaccine.

The chain recombines TRBV27 with TRBJ2-1; D unresolved. The CDR3 sequence is 15 residues long. Trimming removed 4 bases from V and 4 bases from J, with 14 bases in between. CDR1 and CDR2 from the germline V gene are MNHEY and SMNVEV (reference sequence). CDR3 in amino acids: CASSSPNIWYNEQFF. The CDR3 nucleotides read TGTGCCAGCAGTTCCCCCAATATTTGGTACAATGAGCAGTTCTTC.

This chain links TRBV4-3 with TRBJ1-6, with 8 bases identical to TRBD1. This CDR3 has 17 amino acids. Germline assignment: CDR1 LGHNA and CDR2 YSLEER. Trimming at V came to 0 bases and at J to 9 bases, leaving 10 bases not matched to a gene. CDR3: CASSQDSPGGNGSPLHF. The DNA for the CDR3 is TGCGCCAGCAGCCAAGATTCCCCAGGGGGCAACGGTTCACCCCTCCACTTT.

There are a few counts of this clonotype. The chain carries TRBV20-1 and TRBJ2-7, with 14 bases lining up with TRBD2. Per the germline V gene, CDR1 is DFQATT and CDR2 is SNEGSKA (reference sequence). The CDR3 has 13 amino acids. V lost 6 bases and J lost 6; bases outside the gene matches: 4. In nucleotides, the CDR3 is TGCAGTGCCCGGGGACTAGCGGGAGTCGAGCAGTACTTC. This gives the protein CSARGLAGVEQYF.

In this sample, this clonotype turned up a few times. The chain employs TRBV6-1 and TRBJ1-1; D is undetermined. The CDR3 contains 12 residues. V gave up 1 base and J gave up 11 bases, with 11 bases separating them. Germline CDR1 reads MNHNS; CDR2 reads SASEGT. The CDR3 DNA sequence: TGTGCCAGCAGTGAAGGGGCTCTTGATGCTTTCTTT. It yields the protein CASSEGALDAFF.

This clonotype was seen a few times. This chain connects TRBV7-6 to TRBJ1-5; possible D gene TRBD1, 5 bases. Germline CDR1 is SGHVS and CDR2 is FNYEAQ. The germline V and J ends were trimmed by 5 bases and 8 bases, with 13 bases remaining between them. CDR3 length equals 13 residues. The CDR3 bases are TGTGCCAGCAGCGCGGACACCATCGAGCCCCAGCATTTT. Its translation is CASSADTIEPQHF. Supplemented by reference TRBV7-6 and TRBJ1-5, the full variable domain reads GAGVSQSPRYKVTKRGQDVALRCDPISGHVSLYWYRQALGQGPEFLTYFNYEAQQDKSGLPNDRFSAERPEGSISTLTIQRTEQRDSAMYRCASSADTIEPQHFGDGTRLSIL.

This chain uses TRBV7-2 with TRBJ2-7; D gene uncertain. This CDR3 spans 12 amino acids. CDR1 is SGHTA and CDR2 is FQGNSA in the germline V gene. V lost 5 bases and J lost 4, with 9 bases in between. CDR3: CASSGNGYEQYF. The CDR3 DNA reads TGTGCCAGCAGCGGCAACGGTTACGAGCAGTACTTC. Full variable domain (rest looked up from reference TRBV7-2 and TRBJ2-7): GAGVSQSPSNKVTEKGKDVELRCDPISGHTALYWYRQSLGQGLEFLIYFQGNSAPDKSGLPSDRFSAERTGGSVSTLTIQRTQQEDSAVYLCASSGNGYEQYFGPGTRLTVT.